This TCR beta chain came from a study of metastatic and nonmetastatic thyroid tumors. V gave up 6 bases and J gave up 7 bases; unmatched junction bases: 17. Germline CDR1 DFQATT, CDR2 SNEGSKA (reference sequence). This CDR3 has 15 residues. Original handling: Using the CDR3 differences seen across clinicopathological groups, the authors built a distant-metastasis classifier for papillary thyroid cancer, which was meant to discriminate distant-metastatic patients. TCRdb re-called the PCR reads through MiXCR. TCRdb, rather than the study authors, made the V and J calls. The sample includes fewer than 12,000 clones, around 30% of them seen just once. Nobody among the patients had been given any treatment before thyroid surgery.

The rearrangement joins TRBV20-1 to TRBJ2-5, with 7 bases identical to TRBD2. Sample: tumor tissue. The sequence was obtained from a male donor with papillary thyroid cancer or a benign thyroid nodule (not recorded which). Some clones in this sample may be carry-over from other donors' samples. In nucleotides, the CDR3 is TGCAGTGCCACAGACACCATCGGGAGGACCGGGACCCAGTACTTC. Amino acid sequence: CSATDTIGRTGTQYF.